The 12 T cell receptor beta chains in this list originate from one sample, sequenced in a study of blood T cell repertoires in COVID-19. TCRdb's table, derived via immunoSEQ multiplex PCR, lists solely in-frame clones and lacks some. The sample holds some 300,000 clones, about 88% seen once. Material: PBMCs or T cells enriched from blood (not recorded which). These receptors were collected from a woman aged 55-70 years in a cohort exposed to, infected with or recovered from COVID-19 (not recorded which).

The chain links TRBV6-5 to TRBJ2-3; D is possibly TRBD2 (5 bases). CDR1 is MNHEY and CDR2 is SVGAGI in the germline V gene. V was trimmed by 6 bases and J by 1 base, leaving 14 bases between them. The CDR3 spans 15 residues. In DNA form, the CDR3 reads TGTGCCAGCAGCATGGGGTTTAGCGGCACAGATACGCAGTATTTT. It specifies CASSMGFSGTDTQYF.

This chain connects TRBV18 to TRBJ2-7; 8 bases are shared with TRBD1. The CDR3 totals 16 residues. Germline CDR1 and CDR2: KGHSH and LQKENI. With 3 bases clipped from V and 1 base from J, the junction kept 8 bases outside the gene matches. CDR3 region: CASSPAGQVKSYEQYF. The CDR3, as DNA: TGTGCCAGCTCACCGGCGGGACAGGTGAAGTCCTACGAGCAGTACTTC.

As for this clone: The junction shows a germline mismatch at one end, possibly a read error. V is TRBV15 and J is TRBJ1-4; tentative D call: TRBD1 (6 bases). Per germline, CDR1 LNHNV and CDR2 YYDKDF (reference sequence). This CDR3 contains 12 residues. CDR3 nucleotides: TGTGCCACCAGCAGAGATCAAAGGGGGATACTTTTT. This translates into CATSRDQRGILF.

The V gene is TRBV5-1, the J gene TRBJ1-2; no reliable D call. The germline gives CDR1 SGHRS, CDR2 YFSETQ. Trimming took off 4 bases at V and 5 bases at J, with 12 bases between the two ends. The CDR3 contains 13 residues. Written as DNA, the CDR3 is TGCGCCAGCAGCCCCCTGGGCAGTTATGGCTACACCTTC. This translates into CASSPLGSYGYTF.

The chain has TRBV7-2 and TRBJ2-1; 7 nucleotides line up with TRBD2. The V segment lost 1 base and the J segment 5 bases; nucleotides outside the gene matches: 2. This CDR3 comprises 14 residues. Germline CDR1 is SGHTA and CDR2 is FQGNSA. The CDR3 protein is CASSLVGGDNEQFF. CDR3 nucleotides: TGTGCCAGCAGCTTAGTGGGGGGGGACAATGAGCAGTTCTTC.

The chain employs TRBV5-1 and TRBJ1-3, with D possibly matching TRBD1 (6 bases). In germline, CDR1 is SGHRS, CDR2 YFSETQ. V lost 4 bases and J lost 0, with 14 bases in between. CDR3 length: 16 amino acids. CDR3 residues: CASSETGIGSGNTIYF. CDR3 DNA sequence: TGCGCCAGCAGCGAGACAGGCATCGGCTCTGGAAACACCATATATTTT. The entire variable domain, with the rest obtained from reference TRBV5-1 and TRBJ1-3, is as follows: KAGVTQTPRYLIKTRGQQVTLSCSPISGHRSVSWYQQTPGQGLQFLFEYFSETQRNKGNFPGRFSGRQFSNSRSEMNVSTLELGDSALYLCASSETGIGSGNTIYFGEGSWLTVV.

The chain has TRBV7-9 and TRBJ1-6; the D gene is possibly TRBD1 (6 bases). Trimming removed 5 bases at V and 6 bases at J, with 17 bases between. Germline assignment: CDR1 SEHNR and CDR2 FQNEAQ (reference sequence). The CDR3 spans 16 residues. The DNA of the CDR3 is TGTGCCAGCAGCCCCCGGGACATTTCTTCTAATTCACCCCTCCACTTT. Translated: CASSPRDISSNSPLHF.

The chain links TRBV7-9 to TRBJ1-3; D is uncertain. V lost 3 bases, J lost 2 bases, and 17 bases lay in between. Germline V gene sequence: CDR1 SEHNR, CDR2 FQNEAQ (reference sequence). The CDR3 is 17 amino acids. The CDR3 is CASSFLRKDYTGNTIYF. DNA for the CDR3: TGTGCCAGCAGCTTTTTACGTAAAGATTACACTGGAAACACCATATATTTT. The complete variable domain, with remaining parts taken from reference TRBV7-9 and TRBJ1-3, reads DTGVSQNPRHKITKRGQNVTFRCDPISEHNRLYWYRQTLGQGPEFLTYFQNEAQLEKSRLLSDRFSAERPKGSFSTLEIQRTEQGDSAMYLCASSFLRKDYTGNTIYFGEGSWLTVV.

This clone showed up just a few times. The rearrangement links TRBV2 to TRBJ1-2; no firm D call. The CDR3 has 12 amino acids. V lost 6 bases, J lost 4 bases, and 9 bases lay in between. Germline V gives CDR1 SNHLY, CDR2 FYNNEI. The CDR3 coding sequence is TGTGCCAGCAGAAGATCGGGCTATGGCTACACCTTC. Translated: CASRRSGYGYTF.

This chain joins TRBV7-9 and TRBJ1-4; 7 bases fit TRBD1. Trimming at V came to 4 bases and at J to 0 bases, leaving 5 bases not matched to a gene. CDR1 is SEHNR and CDR2 is FQNEAQ in the germline V gene (reference sequence). The CDR3 is made up of 16 amino acids. CDR3 protein: CASSSTGSATNEKLFF. CDR3 coding DNA: TGTGCCAGCAGCTCGACAGGGTCGGCAACTAATGAAAAACTGTTTTTT.

The rearrangement links TRBV28 to TRBJ2-1; TRBD2 aligns across 10 bases. Germline V gives CDR1 MDHEN, CDR2 SYDVKM. V was clipped by 2 bases and J by 8 bases; unmatched bases: 6. The CDR3 consists of 15 residues. In DNA form, the CDR3 reads TGTGCCAGCAGTTTAACCCTAGCGGGAGTGCATGAGCAGTTCTTC. Amino acids: CASSLTLAGVHEQFF. Supplemented by reference TRBV28 and TRBJ2-1, the full variable domain reads DVKVTQSSRYLVKRTGEKVFLECVQDMDHENMFWYRQDPGLGLRLIYFSYDVKMKEKGDIPEGYSVSREKKERFSLILESASTNQTSMYLCASSLTLAGVHEQFFGPGTRLTVL.

The V call is TRBV18, the J call TRBJ1-3; 8 bases align to TRBD1. CDR3 length: 18 amino acids. Germline V CDR1 and CDR2: KGHSH, LQKENI. V shed 1 base and J 1 base; nucleotides not matched to a gene: 9. The DNA of the CDR3 is TGTGCCAGCTCACCACGGTCGCCAGGGGGCTCTTCTGGAAACACCATATATTTT. As protein: CASSPRSPGGSSGNTIYF.